This entry concerns a single TCR beta chain. Here immunoSEQ multiplex PCR was the method, and the copy in TCRdb shows in-frame clones only, minus some. The sample yields tens of thousands of clones, almost 90% seen once. The data were obtained in a study of T cell changes during pregnancy in multiple sclerosis. The V and J ends lost 4 bases and 0 bases respectively, with 10 bases between them. CDR1 is MNHNS and CDR2 is SASEGT in the germline V gene. CDR3 size: 16 residues. Sample: CD4+ T cells from peripheral blood mononuclear cells, taken in the third trimester of pregnancy. This chain joins TRBV6-1 and TRBJ1-6; D remains unclear. The receptor was isolated from a female donor in good health, enrolled as a control in a pregnancy study. Here the CDR3 reads CASSAGGSSYNSPLHF. DNA of the CDR3: TGTGCCAGCAGTGCGGGAGGGAGCTCCTATAATTCACCCCTCCACTTT.